One and the same sample provided the 12 T cell receptor beta chains below, sequenced in a study of blood T cell repertoires in COVID-19. The table came from immunoSEQ multiplex PCR; TCRdb's copy has only in-frame clones and leaves some out. The sample has 100,000 to 140,000 clones; around 88% are singletons. The source material was peripheral blood. Receptors originate from a man aged 50-60 years with active or convalescent COVID-19.

The chain combines TRBV15 with TRBJ1-1; D gene unclear. Germline V gene sequence: CDR1 LNHNV, CDR2 YYDKDF (reference sequence). The CDR3 consists of 12 residues. Trimming removed 6 bases from V and 3 bases from J, with 8 bases in between. CDR3 DNA sequence: TGTGCCACCAGAGAGGCGGACACTGAAGCTTTCTTT. Protein: CATREADTEAFF. Filled out from reference TRBV15 and TRBJ1-1, the complete variable domain reads DAMVIQNPRYQVTQFGKPVTLSCSQTLNHNVMYWYQQKSSQAPKLLFHYYDKDFNNEADTPDNFQSRRPNTSFCFLDIRSPGLGDTAMYLCATREADTEAFFGQGTRLTVV.

This chain uses TRBV5-6 with TRBJ2-2; D ambiguous. The CDR3 is made up of 14 amino acids. Trimming removed 0 bases from V and 6 bases from J, with 9 bases in between. CDR1 is SGHDT, CDR2 YYEEEE, per germline. CDR3: CASSLGGPSGELFF. The CDR3 coding sequence is TGTGCCAGCAGCTTGGGCGGTCCGTCCGGGGAGCTGTTTTTT.

The rearrangement uses TRBV27 and TRBJ2-5; 8 positions match TRBD2. Unmatched junction bases numbered 7, after V lost 8 bases and J lost 2 bases. Germline-derived CDR1 and CDR2 are MNHEY and SMNVEV (reference sequence). The CDR3 is 14 amino acids. The CDR3 loop reads CASGPGGHQETQYF. The CDR3 region has the DNA TGTGCCAGCGGCCCGGGGGGGCATCAAGAGACCCAGTACTTC.

The V call is TRBV28, the J call TRBJ1-2; D unclear. Per germline, CDR1 MDHEN and CDR2 SYDVKM. V lost 5 bases and J 5 bases, leaving 15 bases between the germline ends. The CDR3 spans 14 residues. CDR3: CASSGSTYDYGYTF. The CDR3 DNA reads as TGTGCCAGCAGTGGGAGCACTTATGATTATGGCTACACCTTC.

The chain couples TRBV5-4 to TRBJ2-1; possible D gene TRBD2, 5 bases. The V and J ends lost 4 bases and 6 bases respectively, with 11 bases between them. From germline, CDR1 is SGHNT and CDR2 YYREEE (reference sequence). CDR3 length: 13 residues. The CDR3 sequence: CASSRPSGNEQFF. The CDR3 bases are TGTGCCAGCAGCCGACCCAGCGGCAATGAGCAGTTCTTC.

V is TRBV9 and J is TRBJ2-1; 7 bases agree with TRBD2. Per the germline V gene, CDR1 is SGDLS and CDR2 is YYNGEE. The CDR3 is made up of 20 amino acids. V dropped 0 bases and J dropped 0; count of bases not matched to a gene: 15. The CDR3 sequence: CASSVGSSGYIRSSYNEQFF. CDR3 DNA sequence: TGTGCCAGCAGCGTAGGGTCTAGCGGCTATATTCGGAGCTCCTACAATGAGCAGTTCTTC.

This clone has a single count. The rearrangement joins TRBV2 to TRBJ1-1; D is unclear. CDR1 and CDR2 from the germline V gene are SNHLY and FYNNEI. The CDR3 totals 13 residues. The V end was cut by 4 bases, the J end by 5 bases, with 11 bases between. The CDR3 DNA follows: TGTGCCAGCAGTGCACGAATGAGAACTGAAGCTTTCTTT. This translates into CASSARMRTEAFF.

The V and J genes are TRBV19 and TRBJ1-5; D unresolved. This CDR3 has 13 residues. The V gene lost 4 bases and the J gene lost 9 bases, with 13 bases spanning the gap. Germline V gene lookup returns CDR1 LNHDA and CDR2 SQIVND (reference sequence). As DNA, the CDR3 is TGTGCCAGTAGTACCGACGGCCGGAGGCCCCAGCATTTT. This sequence encodes CASSTDGRRPQHF.

In its sample, this clone was seen once. This chain links TRBV4-3 with TRBJ2-2; D is ambiguous. V was cut by 2 bases and J by 7 bases, with 2 bases left in between. This CDR3 is built from 11 residues. Germline CDR1 is LGHNA and CDR2 is YSLEER. The CDR3 nucleotides are TGCGCCAGCAGCCAACACGGGGAGCTGTTTTTT. Its protein product is CASSQHGELFF.

The chain carries TRBV19 and TRBJ2-7, with 15 positions matching TRBD2. Germline CDR1 reads LNHDA; CDR2 reads SQIVND (reference sequence). The CDR3 sequence is 15 residues long. V trimming: 4 bases; J trimming: 3 bases; junction bases outside the gene matches: 1. CDR3 in DNA: TGTGCCAGTAGTACGGGACTAGCGGGAGGCTACGAGCAGTACTTC. Translation: CASSTGLAGGYEQYF. Variable domain in full (rest from reference TRBV19 and TRBJ2-7): DGGITQSPKYLFRKEGQNVTLSCEQNLNHDAMYWYRQDPGQGLRLIYYSQIVNDFQKGDIAEGYSVSREKKESFPLTVTSAQKNPTAFYLCASSTGLAGGYEQYFGPGTRLTVT.

The rearrangement links TRBV5-6 to TRBJ1-3; no clear D. The CDR3 spans 17 residues. The V end was cut by 4 bases, the J end by 0 bases, with 17 bases between. Per the germline V gene, CDR1 is SGHDT and CDR2 is YYEEEE. The CDR3 sequence: CASSPTGWAASGNTIYF. CDR3 sequence (DNA): TGTGCCAGCAGCCCAACTGGCTGGGCAGCCTCTGGAAACACCATATATTTT.

The count of this clone is one. The gene calls are TRBV9 and TRBJ2-7; 8 bases line up with TRBD2. This CDR3 is 16 amino acids long. CDR1 and CDR2 from the germline V gene are SGDLS and YYNGEE. The J segment lost 4 bases and the V segment lost 0 bases, leaving 9 bases of the junction unmatched. This chain's CDR3 is CASSVALGTSAYEQYF. The CDR3 DNA reads TGTGCCAGCAGCGTAGCTTTAGGGACTAGTGCTTACGAGCAGTACTTC.